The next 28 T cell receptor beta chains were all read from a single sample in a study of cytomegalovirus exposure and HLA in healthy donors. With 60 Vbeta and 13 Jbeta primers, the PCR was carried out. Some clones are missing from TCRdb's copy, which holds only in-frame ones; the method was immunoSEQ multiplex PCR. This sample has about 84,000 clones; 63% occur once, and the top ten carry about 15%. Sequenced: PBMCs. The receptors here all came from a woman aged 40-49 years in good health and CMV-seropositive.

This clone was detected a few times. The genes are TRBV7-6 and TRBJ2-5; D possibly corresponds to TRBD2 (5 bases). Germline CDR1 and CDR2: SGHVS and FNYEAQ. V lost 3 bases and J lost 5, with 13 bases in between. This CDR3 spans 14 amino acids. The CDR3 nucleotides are TGTGCCAGCAGCTTGCGAACCAGAGGGGAGACCCAGTACTTC. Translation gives CASSLRTRGETQYF.

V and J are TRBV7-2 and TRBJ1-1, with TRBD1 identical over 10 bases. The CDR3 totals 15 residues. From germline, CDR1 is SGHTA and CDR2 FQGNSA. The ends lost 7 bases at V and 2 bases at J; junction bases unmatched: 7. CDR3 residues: CASTPGQGRNTEAFF. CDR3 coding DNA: TGTGCCAGCACCCCGGGACAGGGGCGCAACACTGAAGCTTTCTTT. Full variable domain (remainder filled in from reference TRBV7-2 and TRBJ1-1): GAGVSQSPSNKVTEKGKDVELRCDPISGHTALYWYRQSLGQGLEFLIYFQGNSAPDKSGLPSDRFSAERTGGSVSTLTIQRTQQEDSAVYLCASTPGQGRNTEAFFGQGTRLTVV.

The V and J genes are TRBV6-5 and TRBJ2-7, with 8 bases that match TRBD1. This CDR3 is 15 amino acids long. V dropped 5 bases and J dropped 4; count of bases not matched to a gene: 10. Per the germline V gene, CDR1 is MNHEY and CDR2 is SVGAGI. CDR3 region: CASSPTGANPYEQYF. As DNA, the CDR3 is TGTGCCAGCAGTCCGACAGGGGCCAACCCTTACGAGCAGTACTTC.

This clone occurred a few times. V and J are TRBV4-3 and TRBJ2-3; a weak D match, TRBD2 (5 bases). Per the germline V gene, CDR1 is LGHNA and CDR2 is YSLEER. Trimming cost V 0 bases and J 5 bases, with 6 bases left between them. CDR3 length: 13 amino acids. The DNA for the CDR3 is TGCGCCAGCAGCCAAGATCGGGAAGATACGCAGTATTTT. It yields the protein CASSQDREDTQYF.

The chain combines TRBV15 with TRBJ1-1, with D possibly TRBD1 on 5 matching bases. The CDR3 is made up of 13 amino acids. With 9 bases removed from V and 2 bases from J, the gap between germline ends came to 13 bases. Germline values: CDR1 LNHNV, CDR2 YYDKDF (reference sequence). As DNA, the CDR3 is TGTGCCACTTCAGGGTTGAGAAACACTGAAGCTTTCTTT. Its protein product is CATSGLRNTEAFF.

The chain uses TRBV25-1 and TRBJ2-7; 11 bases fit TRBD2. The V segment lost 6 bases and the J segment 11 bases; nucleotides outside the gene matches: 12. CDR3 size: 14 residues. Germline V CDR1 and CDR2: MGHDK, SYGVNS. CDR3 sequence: CASSPTSGNLPEYF. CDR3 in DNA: TGTGCCAGCAGCCCGACTAGCGGGAACCTTCCGGAGTACTTC.

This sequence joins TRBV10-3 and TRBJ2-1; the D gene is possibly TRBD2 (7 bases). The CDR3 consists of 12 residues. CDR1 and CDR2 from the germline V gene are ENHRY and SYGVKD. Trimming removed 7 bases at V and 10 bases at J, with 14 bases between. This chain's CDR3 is CAIKGGEAEQFF. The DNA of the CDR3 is TGTGCCATCAAGGGGGGGGAGGCGGAGCAGTTCTTC.

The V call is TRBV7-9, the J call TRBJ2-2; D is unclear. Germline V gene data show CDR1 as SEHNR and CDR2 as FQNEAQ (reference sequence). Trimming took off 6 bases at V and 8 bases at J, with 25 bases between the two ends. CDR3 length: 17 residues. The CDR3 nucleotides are TGTGCCAGCAGAAACTCCTATCACGGTCTACGATCTGGGGAGCTGTTTTTT. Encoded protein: CASRNSYHGLRSGELFF.

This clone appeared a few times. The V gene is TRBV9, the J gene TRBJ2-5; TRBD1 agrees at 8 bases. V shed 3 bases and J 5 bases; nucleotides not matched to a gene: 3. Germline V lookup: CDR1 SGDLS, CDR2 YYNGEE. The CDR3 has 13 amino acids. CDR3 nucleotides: TGTGCCAGCAGCGGACAGGGGTTCGAGACCCAGTACTTC. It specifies CASSGQGFETQYF.

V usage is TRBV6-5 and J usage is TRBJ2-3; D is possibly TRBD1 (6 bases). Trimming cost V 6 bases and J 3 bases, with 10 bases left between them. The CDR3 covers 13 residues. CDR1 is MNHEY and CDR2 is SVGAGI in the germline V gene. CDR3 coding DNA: TGTGCCAGCAGCAGGGGTTGGACAGATACGCAGTATTTT. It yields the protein CASSRGWTDTQYF.

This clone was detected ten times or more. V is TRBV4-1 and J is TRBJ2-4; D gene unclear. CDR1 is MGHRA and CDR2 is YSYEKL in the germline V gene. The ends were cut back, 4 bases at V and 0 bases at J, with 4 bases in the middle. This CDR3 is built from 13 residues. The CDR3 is CASSPLAKNIQYF. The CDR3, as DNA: TGCGCCAGCAGCCCTCTAGCCAAAAACATTCAGTACTTC.

The CDR3 region is CASTTAGSSNQPQHF. Written as DNA, the CDR3 is TGTGCCAGTACAACCGCCGGGTCCAGCAATCAGCCCCAGCATTTT. The chain carries TRBV19 and TRBJ1-5; D unclear. Trimming pared 7 bases from V and 1 base from J, leaving 14 bases between. CDR1 and CDR2 from the germline V gene are LNHDA and SQIVND (reference sequence). The CDR3 consists of 15 residues.

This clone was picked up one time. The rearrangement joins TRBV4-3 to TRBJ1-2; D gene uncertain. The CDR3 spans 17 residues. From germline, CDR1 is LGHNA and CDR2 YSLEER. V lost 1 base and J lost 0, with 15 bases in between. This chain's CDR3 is CASSQGRATIPNYGYTF. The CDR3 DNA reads TGCGCCAGCAGCCAAGGTCGCGCTACCATACCTAACTATGGCTACACCTTC.

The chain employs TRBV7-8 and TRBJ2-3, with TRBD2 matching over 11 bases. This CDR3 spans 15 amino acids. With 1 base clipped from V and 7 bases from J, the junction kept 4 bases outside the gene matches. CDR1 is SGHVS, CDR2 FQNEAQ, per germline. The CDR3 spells CASSLVAGGHYTQYF. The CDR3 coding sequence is TGTGCCAGCAGCTTAGTAGCGGGAGGGCACTATACGCAGTATTTT.

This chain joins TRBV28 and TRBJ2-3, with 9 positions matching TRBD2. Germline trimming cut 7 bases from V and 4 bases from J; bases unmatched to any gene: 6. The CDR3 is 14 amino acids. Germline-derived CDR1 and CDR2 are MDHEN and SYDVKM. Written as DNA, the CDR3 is TGTGCCAGCAAAGCGGGAGGCGGGGCAGATACGCAGTATTTT. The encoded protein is CASKAGGGADTQYF.

The CDR3 is CSAWTGNEQYF. The CDR3 DNA reads as TGCAGTGCTTGGACCGGGAACGAGCAGTACTTC. This rearrangement joins TRBV20-1 to TRBJ2-7, with D perhaps TRBD2 (5 bases). Trimming cost V 5 bases and J 5 bases, with 10 bases left between them. There are 11 residues in the CDR3. In germline, CDR1 is DFQATT, CDR2 SNEGSKA (reference sequence).

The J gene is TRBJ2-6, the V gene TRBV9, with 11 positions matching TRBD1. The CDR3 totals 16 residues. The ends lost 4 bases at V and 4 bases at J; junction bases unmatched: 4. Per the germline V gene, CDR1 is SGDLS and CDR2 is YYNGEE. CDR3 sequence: CASSRTGGGGANVLTF. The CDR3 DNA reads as TGTGCCAGCAGCCGGACAGGGGGCGGAGGGGCCAACGTCCTGACTTTC. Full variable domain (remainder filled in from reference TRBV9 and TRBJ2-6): DSGVTQTPKHLITATGQRVTLRCSPRSGDLSVYWYQQSLDQGLQFLIQYYNGEERAKGNILERFSAQQFPDLHSELNLSSLELGDSALYFCASSRTGGGGANVLTFGAGSRLTVL.

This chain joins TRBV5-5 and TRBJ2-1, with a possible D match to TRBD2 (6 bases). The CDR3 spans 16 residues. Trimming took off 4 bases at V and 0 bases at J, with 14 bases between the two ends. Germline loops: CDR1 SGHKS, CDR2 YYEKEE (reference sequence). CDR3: CASSQERVSSYNEQFF. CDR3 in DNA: TGTGCCAGCAGCCAAGAGCGGGTGAGCTCCTACAATGAGCAGTTCTTC.

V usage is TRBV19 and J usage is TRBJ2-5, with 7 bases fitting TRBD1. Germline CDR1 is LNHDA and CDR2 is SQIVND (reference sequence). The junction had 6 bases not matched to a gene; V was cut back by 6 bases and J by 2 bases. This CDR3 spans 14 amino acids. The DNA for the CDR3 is TGTGCCAGTAGGCGAACAGGGGTTCAAGAGACCCAGTACTTC. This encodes CASRRTGVQETQYF.

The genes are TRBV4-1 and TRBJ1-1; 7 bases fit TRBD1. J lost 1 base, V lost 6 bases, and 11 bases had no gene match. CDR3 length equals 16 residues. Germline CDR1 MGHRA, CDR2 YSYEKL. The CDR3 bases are TGCGCCAGCAGGGCTCTTTACAGGGGAACGAACACTGAAGCTTTCTTT. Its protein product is CASRALYRGTNTEAFF.

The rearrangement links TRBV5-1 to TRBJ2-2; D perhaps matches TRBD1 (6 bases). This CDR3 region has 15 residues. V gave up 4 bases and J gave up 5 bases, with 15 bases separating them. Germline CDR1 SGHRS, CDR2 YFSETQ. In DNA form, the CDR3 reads TGCGCCAGCAGCCGGGACACTCGTCGTACCGGGGAGCTGTTTTTT. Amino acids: CASSRDTRRTGELFF.

CDR3 bases: TGTGCCAGCAAGTCTTTCAGGGCGAACACCGGGGAGCTGTTTTTT. This sequence encodes CASKSFRANTGELFF. The V and J genes are TRBV2 and TRBJ2-2, with D possibly being TRBD1 (5 bases). V was pared by 7 bases and J by 0 bases, with 12 bases between. Germline CDR1 SNHLY, CDR2 FYNNEI. The CDR3 has 15 residues.

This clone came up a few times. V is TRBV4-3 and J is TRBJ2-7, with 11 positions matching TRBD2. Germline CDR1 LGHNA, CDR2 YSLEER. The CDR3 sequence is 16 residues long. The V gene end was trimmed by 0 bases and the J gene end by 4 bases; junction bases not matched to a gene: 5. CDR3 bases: TGCGCCAGCAGCCAAGATCTGAGACTAGCGGGGTACGAGCAGTACTTC. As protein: CASSQDLRLAGYEQYF.

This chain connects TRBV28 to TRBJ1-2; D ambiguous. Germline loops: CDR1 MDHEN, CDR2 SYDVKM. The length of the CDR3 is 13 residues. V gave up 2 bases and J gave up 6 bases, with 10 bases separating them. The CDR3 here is CASSLIQEDGYTF. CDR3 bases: TGTGCCAGCAGTTTAATCCAGGAAGATGGCTACACCTTC.

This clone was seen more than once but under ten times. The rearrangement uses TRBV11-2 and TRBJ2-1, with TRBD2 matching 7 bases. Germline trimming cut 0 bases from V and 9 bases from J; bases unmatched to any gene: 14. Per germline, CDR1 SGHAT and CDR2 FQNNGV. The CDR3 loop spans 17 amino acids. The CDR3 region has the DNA TGTGCCAGCAGCTTAGAAGGGAACGCGGGAGTTAGAGTTGAGCAGTTCTTC. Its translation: CASSLEGNAGVRVEQFF. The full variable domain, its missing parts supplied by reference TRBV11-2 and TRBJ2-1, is EAGVAQSPRYKIIEKRQSVAFWCNPISGHATLYWYQQILGQGPKLLIQFQNNGVVDDSQLPKDRFSAERLKGVDSTLKIQPAKLEDSAVYLCASSLEGNAGVRVEQFFGPGTRLTVL.

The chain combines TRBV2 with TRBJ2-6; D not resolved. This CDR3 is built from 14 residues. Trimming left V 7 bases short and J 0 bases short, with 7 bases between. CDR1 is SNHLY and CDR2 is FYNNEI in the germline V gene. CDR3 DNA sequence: TGTGCCAGCATGAGAGACTCTGGGGCCAACGTCCTGACTTTC. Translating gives CASMRDSGANVLTF. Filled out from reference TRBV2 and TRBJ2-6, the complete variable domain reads EPEVTQTPSHQVTQMGQEVILRCVPISNHLYFYWYRQILGQKVEFLVSFYNNEISEKSEIFDDQFSVERPDGSNFTLKIRSTKLEDSAMYFCASMRDSGANVLTFGAGSRLTVL.

The CDR3 sequence is CASSPRGLAGVRFF. Here the CDR3 DNA reads TGTGCCAGCAGCCCAAGGGGACTAGCGGGAGTAAGGTTCTTC. The V call is TRBV7-2, the J call TRBJ2-1; TRBD2 matches at 14 bases. Germline trimming cut 5 bases from V and 15 bases from J; bases unmatched to any gene: 9. CDR1 SGHTA and CDR2 FQGNSA come from the germline V gene. CDR3 length equals 14 residues.

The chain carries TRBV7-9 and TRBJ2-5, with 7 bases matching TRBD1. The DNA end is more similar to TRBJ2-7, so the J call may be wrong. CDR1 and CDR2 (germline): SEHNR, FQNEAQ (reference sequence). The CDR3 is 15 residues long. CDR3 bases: TGTGCCAGCAGTCCGGGACAGCCGGCAGGATACGAGCAGTACTTC. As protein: CASSPGQPAGYEQYF.